Listed below are T cell receptor beta chains from one sample, sequenced in a study of cytotoxic CD8 clonotypes in ibrutinib-treated CLL. Generated by immunoSEQ multiplex PCR, the TCRdb table keeps only in-frame clones and is missing some. Of about 200,000 clones listed, over 65% are singletons. This sample comprised PBMCs, obtained after 12 months of ibrutinib treatment. The source of these receptors is a human donor with chronic lymphocytic leukemia. Each CDR3 is given with its conserved first and last residue. Fields, in order: CDR3 DNA, CDR3 protein, J gene, V gene, clone size, D gene. A D gene is named only where the DNA matches it firmly. Not all rows give a size; the values are once, few, many and, for expanded clones, a class.

CDR3 DNA: TGTGCCAGCAGCCCGACTAGCGGCACAGATACGCAGTATTTT; CDR3 protein: CASSPTSGTDTQYF; J gene: TRBJ2-3; V gene: TRBV7-3; clone size: -; D gene: TRBD2
CDR3 DNA: TGTGCCAGCAGTTGGAGGGGACAGGGAGTTATGAATGAGCAGTTCTTC; CDR3 protein: CASSWRGQGVMNEQFF; J gene: TRBJ2-1; V gene: TRBV6-5; clone size: -; D gene: TRBD1
CDR3 DNA: TGTGCCTTATACCTCGGGAGGAACTATGGCTACACCTTC; CDR3 protein: CALYLGRNYGYTF; J gene: TRBJ1-2; V gene: TRBV30; clone size: few; D gene: -
CDR3 DNA: TGTGCCTGGAGTGTATCTAGGGAGAGGGGTCAGCCCCAGCATTTT; CDR3 protein: CAWSVSRERGQPQHF; J gene: TRBJ1-5; V gene: TRBV30; clone size: -; D gene: -
CDR3 DNA: TGTGCCAGCAAGGACAAGTACCAAGAGACCCAGTACTTC; CDR3 protein: CASKDKYQETQYF; J gene: TRBJ2-5; V gene: TRBV6-4; clone size: -; D gene: -
CDR3 DNA: TGTGCCGTCCAGGCCACAGGCGGGAACAATGAGCAGTTCTTC; CDR3 protein: CAVQATGGNNEQFF; J gene: TRBJ2-1; V gene: TRBV10-3; clone size: -; D gene: -
CDR3 DNA: TGTGCCAGCAGGCCTGGGACAGGGAGGGAGGGTGAGCAGTTCTTC; CDR3 protein: CASRPGTGREGEQFF; J gene: TRBJ2-1; V gene: TRBV6-5; clone size: few; D gene: TRBD1
CDR3 DNA: TGCGCCAGCAGCCTCGCGGATAGGACTAGCGGGTCCGGGCAGTTCTTC; CDR3 protein: CASSLADRTSGSGQFF; J gene: TRBJ2-1; V gene: TRBV4-1; clone size: -; D gene: TRBD2
CDR3 DNA: TGTGCCAGCAGTGAAACTGGGACAGGGGATGGGGAGACCCAGTACTTC; CDR3 protein: CASSETGTGDGETQYF; J gene: TRBJ2-5; V gene: TRBV6-1; clone size: few; D gene: TRBD1
CDR3 DNA: TGTGCCAGCAGCTTGGGGGGTAGCACTGAAGCTTTCTTT; CDR3 protein: CASSLGGSTEAFF; J gene: TRBJ1-1; V gene: TRBV5-4; clone size: many; D gene: -
CDR3 DNA: TGTGCCAGCTCACCCCCCTCCCGTACGTTTAACACTGAAGCTTTCTTT; CDR3 protein: CASSPPSRTFNTEAFF; J gene: TRBJ1-1; V gene: TRBV18; clone size: -; D gene: -
CDR3 DNA: TGTGCCAGCCGTGTGGACGGAGCAAAAGGGGGAGCTTTCTTT; CDR3 protein: CASRVDGAKGGAFF; J gene: TRBJ1-1; V gene: TRBV6-6; clone size: -; D gene: -
CDR3 DNA: TGTGCCAGCAGCTTAGATCATGGGACAGGGATCTCTGAAGCTTTCTTT; CDR3 protein: CASSLDHGTGISEAFF; J gene: TRBJ1-1; V gene: TRBV11-2; clone size: -; D gene: TRBD1
CDR3 DNA: TGTGCCAGCAGTTACTCGTCCCCAGGGATGAACACTGAAGCTTTCTTT; CDR3 protein: CASSYSSPGMNTEAFF; J gene: TRBJ1-1; V gene: TRBV6-5; clone size: -; D gene: -
CDR3 DNA: TGCGCCAGCGGAACCAGGGAGAACACCGGGGAGCTGTTTTTT; CDR3 protein: CASGTRENTGELFF; J gene: TRBJ2-2; V gene: TRBV5-1; clone size: -; D gene: -
CDR3 DNA: TGTGCCTGGAGTGCAAGGGGCTCGTACTATGGCTACACCTTC; CDR3 protein: CAWSARGSYYGYTF; J gene: TRBJ1-2; V gene: TRBV30; clone size: -; D gene: -
CDR3 DNA: TGTGCCAGCAGCCCGTCCGACAGATACACCGGGGAGCTGTTTTTT; CDR3 protein: CASSPSDRYTGELFF; J gene: TRBJ2-2; V gene: TRBV5-6; clone size: -; D gene: -